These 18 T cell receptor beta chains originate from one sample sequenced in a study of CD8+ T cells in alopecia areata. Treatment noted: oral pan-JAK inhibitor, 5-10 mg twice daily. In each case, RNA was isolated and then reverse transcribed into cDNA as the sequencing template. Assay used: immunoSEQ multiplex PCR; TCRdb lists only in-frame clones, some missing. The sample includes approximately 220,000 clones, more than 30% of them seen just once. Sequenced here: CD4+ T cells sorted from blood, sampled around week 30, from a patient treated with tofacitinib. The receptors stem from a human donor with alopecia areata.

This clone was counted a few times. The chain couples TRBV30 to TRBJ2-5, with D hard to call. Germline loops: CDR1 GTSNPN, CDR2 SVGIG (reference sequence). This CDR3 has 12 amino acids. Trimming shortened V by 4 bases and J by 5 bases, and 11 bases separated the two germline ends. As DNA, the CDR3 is TGTGCCTGGACGAAGGTCGGGGAGACCCAGTACTTC. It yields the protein CAWTKVGETQYF.

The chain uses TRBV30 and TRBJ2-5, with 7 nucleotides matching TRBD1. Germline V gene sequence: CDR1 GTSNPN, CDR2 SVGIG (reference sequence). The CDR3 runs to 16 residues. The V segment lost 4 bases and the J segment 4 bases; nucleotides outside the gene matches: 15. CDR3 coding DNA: TGTGCCTGGATTCCCCAAGACAGGGCAATCCCAGAGACCCAGTACTTC. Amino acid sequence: CAWIPQDRAIPETQYF. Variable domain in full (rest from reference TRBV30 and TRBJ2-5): SQTIHQWPATLVQPVGSPLSLECTVEGTSNPNLYWYRQAAGRGLQLLFYSVGIGQISSEVPQNLSASRPQDRQFILSSKKLLLSDSGFYLCAWIPQDRAIPETQYFGPGTRLLVL.

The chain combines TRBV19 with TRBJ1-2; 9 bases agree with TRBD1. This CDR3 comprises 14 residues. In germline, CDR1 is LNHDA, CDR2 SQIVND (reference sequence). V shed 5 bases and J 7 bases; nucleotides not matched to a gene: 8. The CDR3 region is CASSVVSQGAGYTF. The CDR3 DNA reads TGTGCCAGTAGTGTAGTTTCACAGGGGGCTGGCTACACCTTC. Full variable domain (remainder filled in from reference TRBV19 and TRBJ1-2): DGGITQSPKYLFRKEGQNVTLSCEQNLNHDAMYWYRQDPGQGLRLIYYSQIVNDFQKGDIAEGYSVSREKKESFPLTVTSAQKNPTAFYLCASSVVSQGAGYTFGSGTRLTVV.

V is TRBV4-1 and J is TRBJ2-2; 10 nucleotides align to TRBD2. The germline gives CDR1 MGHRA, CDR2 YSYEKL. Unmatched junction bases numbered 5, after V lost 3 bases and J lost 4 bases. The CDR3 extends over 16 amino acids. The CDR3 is CASSQGTSESTGELFF. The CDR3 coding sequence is TGCGCCAGCAGCCAGGGGACTAGCGAGAGCACCGGGGAGCTGTTTTTT.

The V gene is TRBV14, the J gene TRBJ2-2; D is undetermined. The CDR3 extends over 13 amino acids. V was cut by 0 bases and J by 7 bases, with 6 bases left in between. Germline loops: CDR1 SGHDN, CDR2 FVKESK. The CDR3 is CASSQDRVGELFF. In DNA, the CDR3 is TGTGCCAGCAGCCAAGATCGGGTCGGGGAGCTGTTTTTT.

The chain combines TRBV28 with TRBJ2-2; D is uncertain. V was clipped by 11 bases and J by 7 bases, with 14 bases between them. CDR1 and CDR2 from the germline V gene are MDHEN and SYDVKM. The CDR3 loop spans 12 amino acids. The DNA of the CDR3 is TGTGCCTTCAGCAGGCCGGGCGGGGAGCTGTTTTTT. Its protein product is CAFSRPGGELFF.

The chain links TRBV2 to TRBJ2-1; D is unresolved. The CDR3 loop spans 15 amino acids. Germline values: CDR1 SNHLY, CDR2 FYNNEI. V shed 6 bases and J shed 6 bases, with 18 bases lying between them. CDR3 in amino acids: CASSRDRPGGNEQFF. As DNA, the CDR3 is TGTGCCAGCAGCCGCGACCGTCCGGGCGGCAATGAGCAGTTCTTC.

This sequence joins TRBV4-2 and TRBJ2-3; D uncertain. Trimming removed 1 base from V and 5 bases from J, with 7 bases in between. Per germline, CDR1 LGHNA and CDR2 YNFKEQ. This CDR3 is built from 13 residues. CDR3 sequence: CASSQGLGDTQYF. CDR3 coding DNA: TGTGCCAGCAGCCAAGGCCTTGGAGATACGCAGTATTTT.

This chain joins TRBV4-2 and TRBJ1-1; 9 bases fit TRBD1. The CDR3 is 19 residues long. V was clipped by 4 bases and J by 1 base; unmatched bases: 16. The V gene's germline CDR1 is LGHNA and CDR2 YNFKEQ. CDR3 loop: CASSPLERTGEASNTEAFF. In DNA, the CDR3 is TGTGCCAGCAGCCCTCTCGAGAGGACAGGGGAGGCGTCGAACACTGAAGCTTTCTTT.

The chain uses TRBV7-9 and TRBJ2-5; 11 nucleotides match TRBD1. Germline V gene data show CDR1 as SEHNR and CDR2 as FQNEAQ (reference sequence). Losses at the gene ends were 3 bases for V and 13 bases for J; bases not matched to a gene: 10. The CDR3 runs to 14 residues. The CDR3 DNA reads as TGTGCCAGCAGCTTTGGGACAGGGGGAATCGGAACGTACTTC. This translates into CASSFGTGGIGTYF.

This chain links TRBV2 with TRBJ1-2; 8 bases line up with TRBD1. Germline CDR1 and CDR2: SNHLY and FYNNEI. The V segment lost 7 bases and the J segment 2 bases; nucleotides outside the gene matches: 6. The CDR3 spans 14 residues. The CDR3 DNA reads TGTGCCAGCATCCCGGGACAGGCAAACTATGGCTACACCTTC. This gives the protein CASIPGQANYGYTF. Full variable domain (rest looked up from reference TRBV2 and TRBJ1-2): EPEVTQTPSHQVTQMGQEVILRCVPISNHLYFYWYRQILGQKVEFLVSFYNNEISEKSEIFDDQFSVERPDGSNFTLKIRSTKLEDSAMYFCASIPGQANYGYTFGSGTRLTVV.

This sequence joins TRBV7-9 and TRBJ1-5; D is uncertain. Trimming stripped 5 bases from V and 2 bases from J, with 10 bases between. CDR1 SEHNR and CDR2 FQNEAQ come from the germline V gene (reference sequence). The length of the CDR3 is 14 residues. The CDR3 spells CASSLGGGNQPQHF. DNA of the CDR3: TGTGCCAGCAGCCTGGGTGGGGGCAATCAGCCCCAGCATTTT.

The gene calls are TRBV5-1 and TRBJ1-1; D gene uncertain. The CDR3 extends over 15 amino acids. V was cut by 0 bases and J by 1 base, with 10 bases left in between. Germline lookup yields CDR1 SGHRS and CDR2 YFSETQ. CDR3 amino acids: CASSLDPNANTEAFF. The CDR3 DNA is TGCGCCAGCAGCTTGGATCCCAACGCGAACACTGAAGCTTTCTTT. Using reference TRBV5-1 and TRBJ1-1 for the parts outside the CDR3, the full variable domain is KAGVTQTPRYLIKTRGQQVTLSCSPISGHRSVSWYQQTPGQGLQFLFEYFSETQRNKGNFPGRFSGRQFSNSRSEMNVSTLELGDSALYLCASSLDPNANTEAFFGQGTRLTVV.

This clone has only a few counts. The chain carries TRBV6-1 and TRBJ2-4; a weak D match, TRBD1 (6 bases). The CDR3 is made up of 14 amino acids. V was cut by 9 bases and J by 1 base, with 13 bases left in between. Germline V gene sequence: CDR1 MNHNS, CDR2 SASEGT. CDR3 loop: CASGGREAKNIQYF. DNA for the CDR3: TGTGCCAGTGGGGGCAGGGAGGCCAAAAACATTCAGTACTTC.

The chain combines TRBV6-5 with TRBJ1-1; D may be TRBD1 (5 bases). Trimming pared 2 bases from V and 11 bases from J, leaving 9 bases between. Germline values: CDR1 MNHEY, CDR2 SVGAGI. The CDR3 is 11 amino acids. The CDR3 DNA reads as TGTGCCAGCAGTTACAGGACAATCGCTTTCTTT. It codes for CASSYRTIAFF.

DNA of the CDR3: TGTGCCAGCAGCAACCGACTAGCGGTCCAAGAGACCCAGTACTTC. Translated: CASSNRLAVQETQYF. The genes are TRBV7-2 and TRBJ2-5, with 9 bases matching TRBD2. CDR1 SGHTA and CDR2 FQGNSA come from the germline V gene. V trimming: 5 bases; J trimming: 1 base; junction bases outside the gene matches: 5. CDR3 length: 15 amino acids.

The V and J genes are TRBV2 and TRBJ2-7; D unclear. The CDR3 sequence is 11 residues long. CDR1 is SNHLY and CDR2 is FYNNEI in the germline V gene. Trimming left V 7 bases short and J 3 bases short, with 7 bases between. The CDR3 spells CASIGIYEQYF. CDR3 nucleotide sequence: TGTGCCAGCATAGGCATCTACGAGCAGTACTTC.

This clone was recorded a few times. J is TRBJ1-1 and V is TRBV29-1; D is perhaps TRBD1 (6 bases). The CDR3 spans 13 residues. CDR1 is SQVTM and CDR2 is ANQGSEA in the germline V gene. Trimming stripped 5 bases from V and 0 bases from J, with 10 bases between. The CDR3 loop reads CSVSDSMNTEAFF. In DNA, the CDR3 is TGCAGCGTTTCGGACAGCATGAACACTGAAGCTTTCTTT. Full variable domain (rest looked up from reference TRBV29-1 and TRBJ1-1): SAVISQKPSRDICQRGTSLTIQCQVDSQVTMMFWYRQQPGQSLTLIATANQGSEATYESGFVIDKFPISRPNLTFSTLTVSNMSPEDSSIYLCSVSDSMNTEAFFGQGTRLTVV.